Listed here is a single T cell receptor (beta chain). The record originates from a study of T cell responses to AZD1222 COVID-19 vaccine. Profiled with immunoSEQ multiplex PCR; TCRdb holds only in-frame clones, not every one. The top ten clones hold roughly 4.9% of a sample with 85,000 to 90,000 clones, roughly nine tenths of them seen once. The CDR3 runs 16 residues. Looked up from germline, CDR1 is MNHEY and CDR2 is SVGAGI. V was pared by 0 bases and J by 5 bases, with 7 bases of the junction left unmatched. The V gene is TRBV6-5, the J gene TRBJ1-2; 9 bases fit TRBD1. The receptor was derived from an adult who received the AZD1222 COVID-19 vaccine. Sequences were derived from peripheral blood, sampled 28 days after the second AZD1222 dose. Written as DNA, the CDR3 is TGTGCCAGCAGTTACTCGGGGACAGGGAATCAGTATGGCTACACCTTC. Protein product: CASSYSGTGNQYGYTF.